Below, 11 T cell receptor beta chains from the same sample are listed, as sequenced in a study of shared clonotypes between healthy human individuals. Assay used: immunoSEQ multiplex PCR; TCRdb lists only in-frame clones, some missing. The sample lists approximately 2.1 million clones, just over 90% occurring once. Input material: naive CD4+ T cells from PBMCs. The subset here: CD45RA+ positively selected. The source of these receptors is a young man in good health. Some clones in this sample may be carry-over from other donors' samples.

The chain carries TRBV28 and TRBJ1-3, with TRBD1 matching 8 bases. Unmatched junction bases numbered 1, after V lost 3 bases and J lost 0 bases. Germline CDR1 is MDHEN and CDR2 is SYDVKM. This CDR3 contains 15 residues. The DNA for the CDR3 is TGTGCCAGCAGTTTGGGGACAGGCTCTGGAAACACCATATATTTT. Translation gives CASSLGTGSGNTIYF. Full variable domain (missing parts from reference TRBV28 and TRBJ1-3): DVKVTQSSRYLVKRTGEKVFLECVQDMDHENMFWYRQDPGLGLRLIYFSYDVKMKEKGDIPEGYSVSREKKERFSLILESASTNQTSMYLCASSLGTGSGNTIYFGEGSWLTVV.

This clone was picked up one time. Additional DNA sequences in this sample encode the identical CDR3. The chain recombines TRBV28 with TRBJ2-2; D not certain. Germline loops: CDR1 MDHEN, CDR2 SYDVKM. CDR3 size: 13 residues. Trimming stripped 3 bases from V and 1 base from J, with 3 bases between. The chain's CDR3 is CASSLRNTGELFF. CDR3 bases: TGTGCCAGCAGTTTGAGGAACACCGGGGAGCTGTTTTTT.

This chain connects TRBV2 to TRBJ2-1; tentative D call: TRBD2 (6 bases). The CDR3 consists of 12 residues. The V and J ends lost 6 bases and 9 bases respectively, with 12 bases between them. Germline V gene lookup returns CDR1 SNHLY and CDR2 FYNNEI. The CDR3 DNA follows: TGTGCCAGCAGGTTCGGGAGTGGTGAGCAGTTCTTC. Its protein is CASRFGSGEQFF.

V is TRBV18 and J is TRBJ1-3; 9 nucleotides match TRBD1. V gave up 3 bases and J gave up 4 bases; unmatched junction bases: 10. The CDR3 totals 17 residues. CDR1 and CDR2 from the germline V gene are KGHSH and LQKENI. The CDR3 DNA follows: TGTGCCAGCTCACCCATACCGGGACAGGGTCCCGGAAACACCATATATTTT. Translation gives CASSPIPGQGPGNTIYF.

Note on this clone: Other DNA sequences in the sample encode the same CDR3. V gene TRBV5-1 combines with J gene TRBJ2-3; D may be TRBD1 (6 bases). With 5 bases removed from V and 3 bases from J, the gap between germline ends came to 7 bases. Germline CDR1 reads SGHRS; CDR2 reads YFSETQ. The CDR3 length is 12 residues. The DNA for the CDR3 is TGCGCCAGCAGTACAGGGACAGATACGCAGTATTTT. The encoded protein is CASSTGTDTQYF.

The V gene is TRBV4-2, the J gene TRBJ2-3; the match to TRBD1 covers 8 bases. Germline lookup yields CDR1 LGHNA and CDR2 YNFKEQ. J lost 3 bases, V lost 5 bases, and 7 bases had no gene match. The CDR3 sequence is 15 residues long. The CDR3 loop reads CASSKNRGRTDTQYF. CDR3 sequence (DNA): TGTGCCAGCAGCAAAAACAGGGGGAGAACAGATACGCAGTATTTT.

This rearrangement joins TRBV11-2 to TRBJ2-4, with D perhaps matching TRBD1 (6 bases). V was shortened by 5 bases and J by 2 bases, with 7 bases between the two germline ends. CDR3 size: 13 residues. Germline CDR1 is SGHAT and CDR2 is FQNNGV. The CDR3 sequence is CASSTGPKNIQYF. The DNA for the CDR3 is TGTGCCAGCAGCACAGGGCCCAAAAACATTCAGTACTTC.

V usage is TRBV6-1 and J usage is TRBJ2-7; no firm D call. V was clipped by 1 base and J by 9 bases, with 19 bases between them. This CDR3 has 15 residues. Per germline, CDR1 MNHNS and CDR2 SASEGT. The chain's CDR3 is CASSEEKVVWGGQYF. As DNA, the CDR3 is TGTGCCAGCAGTGAAGAAAAGGTGGTTTGGGGTGGGCAGTACTTC.

J is TRBJ2-3 and V is TRBV7-8; possibly TRBD1 for D (6 bases). This CDR3 region has 15 residues. The germline CDR1 and CDR2 sequences are SGHVS and FQNEAQ. V shed 5 bases and J shed 1 base, with 13 bases lying between them. CDR3 DNA: TGTGCCAGCAGCGTGCGACAGGTCGGCACAGATACGCAGTATTTT. Its protein product is CASSVRQVGTDTQYF.

The chain joins TRBV28 to TRBJ2-3; tentatively, D is TRBD1 or TRBD2 (6 bases each). Deletions cut 1 base from V and 6 bases from J, with 17 bases between. Germline V gene sequence: CDR1 MDHEN, CDR2 SYDVKM. The CDR3 spans 16 residues. The CDR3 region is CASSLYPGAGVDTQYF. Written as DNA, the CDR3 is TGTGCCAGCAGTTTATACCCGGGGGCAGGGGTGGATACGCAGTATTTT.

V gene TRBV28 combines with J gene TRBJ1-1; D is undetermined. In germline, CDR1 is MDHEN, CDR2 SYDVKM. The V end lost 7 bases, the J end lost 3 bases, and 9 bases lay between the germline ends. CDR3 size: 12 residues. The CDR3 protein is CASNQGYTEAFF. The CDR3 DNA is TGTGCCAGCAATCAAGGGTACACTGAAGCTTTCTTT.